This T cell receptor beta chain comes out of a study of T cell changes during pregnancy in multiple sclerosis. CDR1 SNHLY and CDR2 FYNNEI come from the germline V gene. Trimming removed 8 bases at V and 6 bases at J, with 17 bases between. The length of the CDR3 is 14 residues. Data came from immunoSEQ multiplex PCR; TCRdb stores just in-frame clones and leaves some out. The sample has some 110,000 clones; around 90% are singletons. The receptor's source is a female donor with multiple sclerosis, enrolled in a pregnancy study. V is TRBV2 and J is TRBJ2-1; D is possibly TRBD1 (5 bases). The starting material was peripheral blood, obtained in the third trimester of pregnancy. CDR3 sequence reads: CASSGADLGNEQFF. As DNA, the CDR3 is TGTGCCAGCTCTGGGGCCGATTTGGGCAATGAGCAGTTCTTC.